This is a list of T cell receptor beta chains from one sample in a study of blood T cell repertoires in COVID-19. The table came from immunoSEQ multiplex PCR; TCRdb's copy has only in-frame clones and leaves some out. This table has 85,000 to 100,000 clones, 70% to 90% appearing once. Sequenced input: peripheral blood. The receptor set was obtained from a woman aged 55-69 years in a cohort sampled during active or convalescent COVID-19. Each CDR3 is given with its conserved first and last residue. A D gene is named only where the DNA matches it firmly. Clone size is given for some rows only: seen once, a few or many times, or a class if the clone is expanded.

d_gene: TRBD1; v_gene: TRBV13; j_gene: TRBJ2-7; abundance: NA; len: 17; CDR3aa: CASSLVRGTGRSYEQYF; CDR3nt: TGTGCCAGCAGCTTAGTTAGGGGGACAGGGAGGTCCTACGAGCAGTACTTC
d_gene: NA; v_gene: TRBV9; j_gene: TRBJ1-6; abundance: NA; len: 15; CDR3aa: CASSVNWGENSPLHF; CDR3nt: TGTGCCAGCAGCGTAAACTGGGGAGAAAATTCACCCCTCCACTTT
d_gene: TRBD2; v_gene: TRBV3-1/TRBV3-2; j_gene: TRBJ2-3; abundance: NA; len: 16; CDR3aa: CASSLGTSDSTDTQYF; CDR3nt: TGTGCCAGCAGCCTCGGGACTAGCGATAGCACAGATACGCAGTATTTT
d_gene: NA; v_gene: TRBV19; j_gene: TRBJ1-2; abundance: NA; len: 13; CDR3aa: CASSISRDYGYTF; CDR3nt: TGTGCCAGTAGTATCTCCAGGGACTATGGCTACACCTTC
d_gene: NA; v_gene: TRBV19; j_gene: TRBJ2-6; abundance: NA; len: 14; CDR3aa: CATNPGIGANVLTF; CDR3nt: TGTGCCACAAACCCCGGGATTGGGGCCAACGTCCTGACTTTC
d_gene: NA; v_gene: TRBV5-4; j_gene: TRBJ2-2; abundance: once; len: 14; CDR3aa: CASTSERNTGELFF; CDR3nt: TGTGCCAGCACGTCGGAGAGGAACACCGGGGAGCTGTTTTTT
d_gene: NA; v_gene: TRBV2; j_gene: TRBJ1-1; abundance: NA; len: 15; CDR3aa: CASRPGEVMNTEAFF; CDR3nt: TGTGCCAGCAGGCCCGGTGAGGTCATGAACACTGAAGCTTTCTTT
d_gene: NA; v_gene: TRBV28; j_gene: TRBJ1-5; abundance: NA; len: 15; CDR3aa: CASSPSGTLNQPQHF; CDR3nt: TGTGCCAGCAGTCCCTCCGGGACACTAAATCAGCCCCAGCATTTT
d_gene: NA; v_gene: TRBV6-2/TRBV6-3; j_gene: TRBJ1-1; abundance: NA; len: 13; CDR3aa: CASSTGMGTEAFF; CDR3nt: TGTGCCAGCAGTACGGGGATGGGCACTGAAGCTTTCTTT
d_gene: TRBD1; v_gene: TRBV5-1; j_gene: TRBJ2-7; abundance: NA; len: 14; CDR3aa: CASSRGQGAYEQYF; CDR3nt: TGCGCCAGCAGCCGCGGACAGGGGGCCTACGAGCAGTACTTC
d_gene: NA; v_gene: TRBV2; j_gene: TRBJ2-2; abundance: NA; len: 15; CDR3aa: CASSLTGGQGGELFF; CDR3nt: TGTGCCAGCAGCCTCACCGGGGGGCAGGGCGGGGAGCTGTTTTTT
d_gene: TRBD1; v_gene: TRBV19; j_gene: TRBJ1-4; abundance: NA; len: 19; CDR3aa: CASTSVAGTGPGGGEKLFF; CDR3nt: TGTGCCAGTACCTCCGTGGCCGGGACAGGTCCCGGAGGAGGGGAAAAACTGTTTTTT
d_gene: NA; v_gene: TRBV6-5; j_gene: TRBJ1-3; abundance: NA; len: 16; CDR3aa: CASSYSGGHSGNTIYF; CDR3nt: TGTGCCAGCAGTTACTCGGGAGGGCACTCTGGAAACACCATATATTTT
d_gene: NA; v_gene: TRBV7-2; j_gene: TRBJ1-1; abundance: NA; len: 16; CDR3aa: CASSLVSGAGNTEAFF; CDR3nt: TGTGCCAGCAGCTTAGTATCAGGGGCGGGCAACACTGAAGCTTTCTTT
d_gene: TRBD1; v_gene: TRBV9; j_gene: TRBJ2-2; abundance: NA; len: 16; CDR3aa: CASSVRDREHTGELFF; CDR3nt: TGTGCCAGCAGCGTCAGGGACAGGGAGCACACCGGGGAGCTGTTTTTT
d_gene: TRBD1; v_gene: TRBV3-1/TRBV3-2; j_gene: TRBJ2-3; abundance: NA; len: 15; CDR3aa: CASSQDGTGTDTQYF; CDR3nt: TGTGCCAGCAGCCAAGATGGGACAGGCACAGATACGCAGTATTTT
d_gene: NA; v_gene: TRBV2; j_gene: TRBJ2-1; abundance: few; len: 11; CDR3aa: CASSESSVQFF; CDR3nt: TGTGCCAGCAGTGAAAGCTCCGTTCAGTTCTTC